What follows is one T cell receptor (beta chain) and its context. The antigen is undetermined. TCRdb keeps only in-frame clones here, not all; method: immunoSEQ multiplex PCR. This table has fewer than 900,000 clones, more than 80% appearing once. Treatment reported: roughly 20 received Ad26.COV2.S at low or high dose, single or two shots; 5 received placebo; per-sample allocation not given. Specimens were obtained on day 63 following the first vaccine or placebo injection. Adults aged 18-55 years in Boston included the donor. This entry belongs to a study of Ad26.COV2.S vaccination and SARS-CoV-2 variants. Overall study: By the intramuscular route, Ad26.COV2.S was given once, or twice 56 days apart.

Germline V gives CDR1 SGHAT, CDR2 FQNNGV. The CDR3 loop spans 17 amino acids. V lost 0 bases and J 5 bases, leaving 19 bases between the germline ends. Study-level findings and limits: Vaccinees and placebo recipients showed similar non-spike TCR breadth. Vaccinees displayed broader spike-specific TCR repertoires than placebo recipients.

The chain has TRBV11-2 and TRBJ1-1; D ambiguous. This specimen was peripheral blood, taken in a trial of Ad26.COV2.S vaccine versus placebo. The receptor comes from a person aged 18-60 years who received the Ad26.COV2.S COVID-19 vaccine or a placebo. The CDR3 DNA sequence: TGTGCCAGCAGCTTAGAGCCCAGCAGGCAGCCCTTGACTGAAGCTTTCTTT. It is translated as CASSLEPSRQPLTEAFF.